The 20 T cell receptor beta chains reported below all come from one sample, sequenced in a study of cytomegalovirus exposure and HLA in healthy donors. Vbeta (60) and Jbeta (13) primers were used in the PCR. This table comes from immunoSEQ multiplex PCR, and its TCRdb copy is limited to in-frame clones, with some not included. The data hold roughly 130,000 clones, with roughly 79% observed a single time. The sample consisted of PBMCs. The receptors were gathered from a woman aged 45 to 65 in good health and CMV-seronegative.

This clone has only one observation. The chain uses TRBV7-8 and TRBJ2-2, with D unclear. Germline values: CDR1 SGHVS, CDR2 FQNEAQ. V was shortened by 0 bases and J by 1 base, with 6 bases between the two germline ends. This CDR3 is 15 amino acids long. In nucleotides, the CDR3 is TGTGCCAGCAGCTTAGCGCCAGGGAACACCGGGGAGCTGTTTTTT. Translating gives CASSLAPGNTGELFF.

This clone was observed a few times. The chain carries TRBV5-6 and TRBJ1-1; D perhaps matches TRBD1 (6 bases). There are 13 residues in the CDR3. Germline assignment: CDR1 SGHDT and CDR2 YYEEEE. Trimming shortened V by 6 bases and J by 1 base, and 10 bases separated the two germline ends. The CDR3 sequence is CASTLQGNTEAFF. Here the CDR3 DNA reads TGTGCCAGCACCTTACAGGGGAACACTGAAGCTTTCTTT.

This clone was picked up one time. V gene TRBV21-1 combines with J gene TRBJ1-5; the DNA was not compared with TRBD1, the D call given in the table. TRBV21-1 represents a pseudogene. CDR3 length: 17 residues. This chain's CDR3 is CASSKGEPGGTDQPQHF. DNA of the CDR3: TGTGCCAGCAGCAAAGGGGAACCAGGGGGTACCGATCAGCCCCAGCATTTT.

This clone showed up just a few times. The chain uses TRBV25-1 and TRBJ1-1; maybe TRBD1 (5 bases). The V gene's germline CDR1 is MGHDK and CDR2 SYGVNS. CDR3 length: 13 residues. Deletions cut 6 bases from V and 0 bases from J, with 8 bases between. For the CDR3, the DNA is TGTGCCAGCAGGGGGCATTTGAACACTGAAGCTTTCTTT. Translation gives CASRGHLNTEAFF.

V and J are TRBV7-8 and TRBJ2-2; TRBD2 is a possible D gene (6 bases). Germline V lookup: CDR1 SGHVS, CDR2 FQNEAQ. Trimming pared 6 bases from V and 2 bases from J, leaving 10 bases between. This CDR3 spans 14 amino acids. The CDR3 loop is CASSRTTNTGELFF. CDR3 DNA: TGTGCCAGCAGTCGGACTACAAACACCGGGGAGCTGTTTTTT.

The rearrangement links TRBV10-3 to TRBJ2-3, with D perhaps matching TRBD2 (6 bases). Germline loops: CDR1 ENHRY, CDR2 SYGVKD. The CDR3 runs 16 residues. The germline V and J ends were trimmed by 10 bases and 6 bases, with 26 bases remaining between them. CDR3 sequence reads: CATPSEKAGTVDTQYF. The CDR3 DNA is TGTGCCACCCCTTCCGAAAAAGCGGGTACGGTGGATACGCAGTATTTT.

The rearrangement uses TRBV25-1 and TRBJ1-1; 7 bases match TRBD1. CDR1 and CDR2 (germline): MGHDK, SYGVNS. V gave up 5 bases and J gave up 1 base; unmatched junction bases: 4. The CDR3 is made up of 14 amino acids. The CDR3 DNA reads TGTGCCAGCAGTCACAGACAGGGGAACACTGAAGCTTTCTTT. Residues: CASSHRQGNTEAFF.

This rearrangement joins TRBV5-1 to TRBJ1-2; the D is unclear. The V gene's germline CDR1 is SGHRS and CDR2 YFSETQ. Between the trimmed V and J ends, which lost 0 bases and 3 bases, there was a span of 9 bases. The length of the CDR3 is 14 residues. The DNA of the CDR3 is TGCGCCAGCAGCTTGGACAGAAACTACTATGGCTACACCTTC. Its protein product is CASSLDRNYYGYTF. The full variable domain, its missing parts supplied by reference TRBV5-1 and TRBJ1-2, is KAGVTQTPRYLIKTRGQQVTLSCSPISGHRSVSWYQQTPGQGLQFLFEYFSETQRNKGNFPGRFSGRQFSNSRSEMNVSTLELGDSALYLCASSLDRNYYGYTFGSGTRLTVV.

This clone was picked up one time. The CDR3 DNA sequence: TGTGCCAGCGGGGAGGCAGGGTACGAAAAACTGTTTTTT. This gives the protein CASGEAGYEKLFF. The chain couples TRBV7-6 to TRBJ1-4; the D gene is possibly TRBD1 (5 bases). The CDR3 is made up of 13 amino acids. Germline assignment: CDR1 SGHVS and CDR2 FNYEAQ. Trimming cost V 8 bases and J 8 bases, with 15 bases left between them.

V and J are TRBV7-8 and TRBJ1-1; no firm D call. The length of the CDR3 is 13 residues. V lost 5 bases, J lost 2 bases, and 9 bases lay in between. Germline loops: CDR1 SGHVS, CDR2 FQNEAQ. The CDR3 loop is CASSRTPNTEAFF. In DNA form, the CDR3 reads TGTGCCAGCAGCCGCACACCTAACACTGAAGCTTTCTTT.

V and J are TRBV23-1 and TRBJ2-7; a possible D gene is TRBD1 (5 bases). TRBV23-1 is an ORF for which the function is uncertain. The CDR3 consists of 14 residues. V was pared by 2 bases and J by 0 bases, with 8 bases between. CDR3 coding DNA: TGCGCCAGCAGTCAAGGCGACAGCTCCTACGAGCAGTACTTC. Its protein is CASSQGDSSYEQYF.

The chain joins TRBV7-3 to TRBJ2-5; D possibly corresponds to TRBD2 (5 bases). Between the trimmed V and J ends, which lost 0 bases and 5 bases, there was a span of 13 bases. The CDR3 has 15 amino acids. Germline V CDR1 and CDR2: SGHTA, FQGTGA. DNA for the CDR3: TGTGCCAGCAGCTTAACGCCGGCTAGCTTGGAGACCCAGTACTTC. Translation: CASSLTPASLETQYF. Full variable domain (missing parts from reference TRBV7-3 and TRBJ2-5): GAGVSQTPSNKVTEKGKYVELRCDPISGHTALYWYRQSLGQGPEFLIYFQGTGAADDSGLPNDRFFAVRPEGSVSTLKIQRTERGDSAVYLCASSLTPASLETQYFGPGTRLLVL.

J is TRBJ1-3 and V is TRBV6-6, with 7 bases that match TRBD1. V shed 5 bases and J 0 bases; nucleotides not matched to a gene: 4. The CDR3 consists of 15 residues. Germline lookup yields CDR1 MNHNY and CDR2 SVGAGI (reference sequence). The CDR3, as DNA: TGTGCCAGCAGTCCAACAGGGGACTCTGGAAACACCATATATTTT. Protein sequence: CASSPTGDSGNTIYF.

The rearrangement uses TRBV10-3 and TRBJ2-5; 8 bases align to TRBD1. In germline, CDR1 is ENHRY, CDR2 SYGVKD. V gave up 4 bases and J gave up 1 base; unmatched junction bases: 2. The CDR3 extends over 14 amino acids. The DNA of the CDR3 is TGTGCCATCAGTGGACAGGGGCGCCAAGAGACCCAGTACTTC. As protein: CAISGQGRQETQYF.

The chain joins TRBV7-8 to TRBJ2-7; 10 bases line up with TRBD1. Germline CDR1 SGHVS, CDR2 FQNEAQ. V shed 4 bases, J shed 1 base, and the junction held 10 bases outside the gene matches. The CDR3 length is 17 residues. The chain's CDR3 is CASSSDRGALFSYEQYV. The CDR3 DNA is TGTGCCAGCAGCTCGGACAGGGGGGCCCTATTTTCCTACGAGCAGTACGTC.

Here the CDR3 DNA reads TGTGCCAGCAGTTTTAGGGACAGGGGCTATGGCTACACCTTC. Residues: CASSFRDRGYGYTF. The rearrangement joins TRBV28 to TRBJ1-2; the match to TRBD1 covers 10 bases. The CDR3 loop spans 14 amino acids. V was pared by 3 bases and J by 4 bases, with 2 bases of the junction left unmatched. In germline, CDR1 is MDHEN, CDR2 SYDVKM.

In regard to this clone: One end of the junction does not line up with germline, which may come from a read error. The chain combines TRBV4-1 with TRBJ1-2; 7 positions agree with TRBD1. The CDR3 length is 15 residues. CDR1 is MGHRA, CDR2 YSYEKL, per germline. CDR3 nucleotide sequence: TGCGCCAGCAGCCAAGAGAGGGACAGTTACTACGGCTACACCTTC. Translation gives CASSQERDSYYGYTF.

In its sample, this clone was seen a few times. The genes are TRBV19 and TRBJ2-3; 9 nucleotides line up with TRBD2. The CDR3 contains 16 residues. CDR1 and CDR2 (germline): LNHDA, SQIVND (reference sequence). J was trimmed by 3 bases and V by 1 base; bases with no gene match: 5. CDR3: CASSIVGLAGTDTQYF. The CDR3 region has the DNA TGTGCCAGTAGTATAGTGGGGCTAGCGGGGACAGATACGCAGTATTTT.

This chain joins TRBV7-8 and TRBJ1-1, with unresolved D. The germline V gene has CDR1 SGHVS and CDR2 FQNEAQ. The CDR3 contains 15 residues. V was clipped by 1 base and J by 5 bases, with 14 bases between them. CDR3 nucleotides: TGTGCCAGCAGCTTAGTCTTGCAGGCTCTTACTGAAGCTTTCTTT. It yields the protein CASSLVLQALTEAFF.

V is TRBV18 and J is TRBJ1-1, with a possible D match to TRBD1 (5 bases). Germline-derived CDR1 and CDR2 are KGHSH and LQKENI. Trimming removed 6 bases at V and 6 bases at J, with 11 bases between. The CDR3 sequence is 12 residues long. CDR3 DNA sequence: TGTGCCAGCTCCCCCGACAGCGCTGAAGCTTTCTTT. Translating gives CASSPDSAEAFF.